These T cell receptor beta chains were read from a single sample in a study of T cells in Graves' hyperthyroidism and ophthalmopathy. TCRdb processed the multiplex PCR reads anew with MiXCR; each CDR3 protein has one entry. Seen here are 500,000 to 600,000 distinct CDR3 sequences, 35% to 55% observed once, and the top ten hold roughly 8.2%. Sequencing used peripheral blood or thyroid tissue (not recorded which). The receptors were sampled from a woman younger than 35 with Graves' hyperthyroidism. Each CDR3 is given with its conserved first and last residue. The D gene is left open where the match is weak. The size of a clone is reported for some rows only, either as once, few or many, or as a class for expanded clones.

J | D | V | size | DNA | CDR3
TRBJ2-2 | . | TRBV2 | . | TGTGCCAGCAGTGGGGGGGGGCGCACCGGGGAGCTGTTTTTT | CASSGGGRTGELFF
TRBJ2-7 | . | TRBV27 | many | TGTGCCAGCAGTTTATCAGGGGGCGCGGGGGAGCAGTACTTC | CASSLSGGAGEQYF
TRBJ2-6 | . | TRBV20-1 | . | TGCAGTGCTAGAGATCGGCGAGAGGGGAGCACTGAAGCTTTC | CSARDRREGSTEAF
TRBJ2-7 | . | TRBV25-1 | . | TGTGCCAGCAGTGTCTACTCCGGTGCCACCTACGAGCAGTACTTC | CASSVYSGATYEQYF
TRBJ2-1 | . | TRBV9 | . | TGTGCCAGCAGCGTAGCTGGAGGGCGGGCCTACAATGAGCAGTTCTTC | CASSVAGGRAYNEQFF
TRBJ1-2 | . | TRBV12-5 | . | TGTGCCAGCAGTTTGTCCATCTATGGCCACGCCTTC | CASSLSIYGHAF
TRBJ2-7 | TRBD2 | TRBV20-1 | few | TGCAGTGCTAGTGGATTAGCGGGAGCCTACGAGCAGTACTTC | CSASGLAGAYEQYF
TRBJ2-7 | . | TRBV24-1 | . | TGTGCCACCAGTGACCTGACAGGAATTTTGGACTTC | CATSDLTGILDF
TRBJ2-5 | TRBD2 | TRBV7-9 | . | TGTGCCAGCAGCCTGACTAGCCTCCAAGAGACCCAGTACTTC | CASSLTSLQETQYF
TRBJ2-2 | . | TRBV10-3 | once | TGTGCCATCAGTGCCCGCGGGATAGACACCGGGGAGCTGTTTTTT | CAISARGIDTGELFF
TRBJ2-2 | . | TRBV14 | . | TGTGTCAGCAGCTTCATAGGGGGAACCGGGGAGCTGTTTTTT | CVSSFIGGTGELFF
TRBJ2-1 | . | TRBV2 | . | TGTGCCAGCAGTGAAAGGTCCGAGCGTGGGGGAAATGAGCAGTTCTTC | CASSERSERGGNEQFF
TRBJ2-1 | TRBD2 | TRBV10-3 | . | TGTGCCATCAGTGACGGGCTAGCGGGAGTCAGCAATGAGCAGTTCTTC | CAISDGLAGVSNEQFF
TRBJ2-5 | . | TRBV20-1 | . | TGCAGTGCTAGCAGGAATAGCGGTGGCGAGACCCAGTACTTC | CSASRNSGGETQYF
TRBJ1-1 | . | TRBV5-6 | . | TGTGCCAGCTTGCGAGGGGGGGTAGACACTGAAGCTTTCTTT | CASLRGGVDTEAFF